These 18 T cell receptor beta chains were sequenced from one sample in a study of T cells after yellow fever vaccination. TCRdb re-analysed the 5' RACE reads in MiXCR, keeping a single row per CDR3 protein. The data show under 200,000 distinct CDR3 sequences, around 7% seen once. This sample comprised CD4+ T cells sorted from PBMCs, obtained 5 days after the first yellow fever vaccination. These receptors came from a man between 18 and 29 years old who received the YFV17D yellow fever vaccine.

The genes are TRBV6-1 and TRBJ1-4; D is unresolved. The CDR3 is made up of 14 amino acids. The V and J ends lost 6 bases and 7 bases respectively, with 15 bases between them. CDR1 and CDR2 (germline): MNHNS, SASEGT. The CDR3 loop reads CASRRATLGEKLFF. The CDR3 DNA reads as TGTGCCAGCAGAAGAGCAACCTTGGGTGAAAAACTGTTTTTT.

This chain connects TRBV5-4 to TRBJ2-6; D may be TRBD2 (6 bases). Germline CDR1 reads SGHNT; CDR2 reads YYREEE (reference sequence). V lost 4 bases, J lost 0 bases, and 11 bases lay in between. The CDR3 loop spans 16 amino acids. CDR3 protein: CASSPGGASGANVLTF. CDR3 sequence (DNA): TGTGCCAGCAGCCCCGGAGGGGCCTCTGGGGCCAACGTCCTGACTTTC.

The chain joins TRBV28 to TRBJ1-1; possibly TRBD1 for D (6 bases). V was cut by 6 bases and J by 7 bases, with 18 bases left in between. Germline assignment: CDR1 MDHEN and CDR2 SYDVKM. The CDR3 is 14 residues long. CDR3 sequence (DNA): TGTGCCAGCAGCATACCCACAGGGTATTATGAAGCTTTCTTT. Protein: CASSIPTGYYEAFF.

The table lists this clonotype with many counts. The genes are TRBV7-2 and TRBJ2-7, with TRBD1 identical over 9 bases. Looked up from germline, CDR1 is SGHTA and CDR2 is FQGNSA. The ends lost 6 bases at V and 5 bases at J; junction bases unmatched: 5. The CDR3 is 13 amino acids. Written as DNA, the CDR3 is TGTGCCAGCAGACCGACAGGGGGAAACGAGCAGTACTTC. It codes for CASRPTGGNEQYF.

This clonotype was seen a few times. The V and J genes are TRBV5-6 and TRBJ1-4, with D tentatively TRBD1 (5 bases). CDR1 and CDR2 (germline): SGHDT, YYEEEE. V was trimmed by 6 bases and J by 7 bases, leaving 19 bases between them. This CDR3 contains 15 residues. The CDR3 DNA follows: TGTGCCAGCATGCAATTCAGGGTCGGAGGTGAAAAACTGTTTTTT. Translated: CASMQFRVGGEKLFF.

This clonotype was seen many times. The V gene is TRBV5-1, the J gene TRBJ2-3, with D tentatively TRBD1 or TRBD2 (5 bases each). The CDR3 spans 13 residues. Trimming shortened V by 7 bases and J by 6 bases, and 15 bases separated the two germline ends. Germline CDR1 reads SGHRS; CDR2 reads YFSETQ. The CDR3: CASRDVNEDTQYF. In DNA form, the CDR3 reads TGCGCCAGCCGGGACGTAAACGAGGATACGCAGTATTTT.

Remarks on this clonotype: A much larger clone differs by one base, so this may be a read error. The rearrangement uses TRBV11-1 and TRBJ2-3; no clear D. The V gene's germline CDR1 is SGHAT and CDR2 FQDESV (reference sequence). V lost 5 bases, J lost 4 bases, and 16 bases lay in between. This CDR3 has 15 amino acids. The CDR3 reads CASSEIRWAPDTQYF. The CDR3, as DNA: TGTGCCAGCAGCGAGATCCGTTGGGCCCCAGATACGCAGTATTTT.

In this sample, this clonotype turned up a few times. This chain joins TRBV27 and TRBJ2-1; perhaps TRBD2 as D (5 bases). CDR1 is MNHEY, CDR2 SMNVEV, per germline (reference sequence). Trimming removed 2 bases at V and 2 bases at J, with 13 bases between. The CDR3 sequence is 16 residues long. CDR3 residues: CASSLEGELTYNEQFF. CDR3 coding DNA: TGTGCCAGCAGTTTAGAGGGTGAGCTTACCTACAATGAGCAGTTCTTC.

Ten or more counts support this clonotype. The V call is TRBV27, the J call TRBJ1-2; D ambiguous. Germline V CDR1 and CDR2: MNHEY, SMNVEV (reference sequence). V was clipped by 0 bases and J by 8 bases, with 13 bases between them. This CDR3 is 14 amino acids long. CDR3 amino acids: CASSLSGLSRGYTF. The CDR3 DNA follows: TGTGCCAGCAGTTTATCCGGCCTCTCTCGGGGCTACACCTTC.

The table lists this clonotype with many counts. This chain joins TRBV7-3 and TRBJ2-2; 8 bases line up with TRBD2. The CDR3 length is 17 residues. Germline loops: CDR1 SGHTA, CDR2 FQGTGA. The V and J ends lost 3 bases and 7 bases, in that order; junction bases with no gene match: 13. The CDR3 region is CASSLRGPGGPGGELFF. In nucleotides, the CDR3 is TGTGCCAGCAGCTTGAGGGGCCCGGGGGGGCCCGGCGGGGAGCTGTTTTTT.

At least ten counts were recorded for this clonotype. The V and J genes are TRBV12-5 and TRBJ2-2, with a tentative D call TRBD1 (6 bases). The V and J ends lost 10 bases and 4 bases respectively, with 13 bases between them. CDR1 is LGHNT, CDR2 FRNRAP, per germline. The CDR3 is 13 residues long. Written as DNA, the CDR3 is TGTGCTACACGACAGGATCTCACCGGGGAGCTGTTTTTT. Translated: CATRQDLTGELFF.

This clonotype was seen repeatedly, ten times or more. The V and J genes are TRBV7-9 and TRBJ1-2; TRBD1 aligns across 7 bases. The germline gives CDR1 SEHNR, CDR2 FQNEAQ (reference sequence). The length of the CDR3 is 15 residues. The V gene end was trimmed by 4 bases and the J gene end by 5 bases; junction bases not matched to a gene: 10. The CDR3 here is CASSSRRDSGYGYTF. CDR3 DNA: TGTGCCAGCAGCTCGAGGCGGGACAGTGGGTATGGCTACACCTTC.

This clonotype was seen at least ten times. The chain joins TRBV18 to TRBJ2-5; D not resolved. The CDR3 covers 13 residues. Trimming removed 4 bases at V and 5 bases at J, with 11 bases between. CDR1 and CDR2 from the germline V gene are KGHSH and LQKENI. The CDR3 DNA is TGTGCCAGCTCACGCGGCAGCAGGGAGACCCAGTACTTC. Protein product: CASSRGSRETQYF. Variable domain in full (rest from reference TRBV18 and TRBJ2-5): NAGVMQNPRHLVRRRGQEARLRCSPMKGHSHVYWYRQLPEEGLKFMVYLQKENIIDESGMPKERFSAEFPKEGPSILRIQQVVRGDSAAYFCASSRGSRETQYFGPGTRLLVL.

The V call is TRBV9, the J call TRBJ2-6; a weak D match, TRBD2 (5 bases). The CDR3 covers 15 residues. The V gene's germline CDR1 is SGDLS and CDR2 YYNGEE. V shed 0 bases and J shed 2 bases, with 6 bases lying between them. This CDR3 is CASSVAGAGANVLTF. The CDR3 bases are TGTGCCAGCAGCGTAGCCGGGGCTGGGGCCAACGTCCTGACTTTC. The full variable domain, its missing parts supplied by reference TRBV9 and TRBJ2-6, is DSGVTQTPKHLITATGQRVTLRCSPRSGDLSVYWYQQSLDQGLQFLIQYYNGEERAKGNILERFSAQQFPDLHSELNLSSLELGDSALYFCASSVAGAGANVLTFGAGSRLTVL.

This clonotype was found many times. The chain combines TRBV12-3 or TRBV12-4 with TRBJ2-7, with D tentatively TRBD1 (6 bases). The length of the CDR3 is 13 residues. Trimming left V 8 bases short and J 2 bases short, with 13 bases between. CDR3 coding DNA: TGTGCCAGCCGTAACAGGGCTACCTACGAGCAGTACTTC. Its protein is CASRNRATYEQYF.

This clonotype was observed many times. V usage is TRBV5-1 and J usage is TRBJ2-2; perhaps TRBD1 as D (6 bases). Per the germline V gene, CDR1 is SGHRS and CDR2 is YFSETQ. The V end lost 4 bases, the J end lost 3 bases, and 13 bases lay between the germline ends. The CDR3 runs 15 residues. The CDR3 DNA is TGCGCCAGCAGCAGGGGGACCGTGGACACCGGGGAGCTGTTTTTT. Protein product: CASSRGTVDTGELFF.

This clonotype was seen at least ten times. The chain has TRBV14 and TRBJ1-4; D call uncertain. The CDR3 sequence is 13 residues long. In germline, CDR1 is SGHDN, CDR2 FVKESK. Trimming removed 10 bases from V and 3 bases from J, with 12 bases in between. CDR3 loop: CATSRAANEKLFF. DNA of the CDR3: TGTGCCACCTCGAGGGCGGCTAATGAAAAACTGTTTTTT.

In this sample, this clonotype turned up a few times. V is TRBV4-1 and J is TRBJ2-5; tentative D call: TRBD1 (6 bases). Germline CDR1 is MGHRA and CDR2 is YSYEKL. CDR3 length: 17 residues. The V end lost 1 base, the J end lost 2 bases, and 17 bases lay between the germline ends. As DNA, the CDR3 is TGCGCCAGCAGCCAAGTCTGGGCAGGGGAAACTCAAGAGACCCAGTACTTC. Encoded protein: CASSQVWAGETQETQYF.